This T cell receptor beta chain derives from a study of cytomegalovirus exposure and HLA in healthy donors. The ends were cut back, 0 bases at V and 0 bases at J, with 7 bases in the middle. Looked up from germline, CDR1 is SGDLS and CDR2 is YYNGEE. The CDR3 spans 14 residues. Amplification used 60 Vbeta primers and 13 Jbeta primers. Sequenced by immunoSEQ multiplex PCR; TCRdb stores in-frame clones only, minus some. Its table lists 100,000 to 150,000 clones. The sample taken for sequencing was PBMCs. The origin of this receptor is a man aged 30 to 39 in good health and CMV-seronegative. The chain links TRBV9 to TRBJ2-7; D remains unclear. As DNA, the CDR3 is TGTGCCAGCAGCGTAGCGGTTAGCTCCTACGAGCAGTACTTC. Translation gives CASSVAVSSYEQYF.